What follows describes a single TCR beta chain. The antigen remains undetermined. This sample was taken from a study of T cells in Graves' hyperthyroidism and ophthalmopathy. Study observations and caveats: Also found in blood were most expanded thyroid clonotypes above 0.001. Separating ophthalmopathy from stable hyperthyroidism was achieved by a 13 V-J model.

The CDR3 has 19 residues. The germline V gene encodes CDR1 KGHDR and CDR2 SFDVKD. Unmatched junction bases numbered 10, after V lost 3 bases and J lost 0 bases. Researchers amplified the TCR beta CDR3 regions from RNA transcripts. HTBI primers were employed in a first-round RT-PCR of the TCR CDR3. Each CDR3 protein is one row after TCRdb ran MiXCR on the multiplex PCR reads. The sample lists around 560,000 distinct CDR3 sequences, approximately 15% occurring once. The sequenced sample consisted of blood. This chain uses TRBV24-1 with TRBJ2-1; the match to TRBD1 covers 10 bases. This receptor was taken from a woman aged 18-30 years with Graves' hyperthyroidism. The CDR3 is CATSDPTPRTGGSYNEQFF. CDR3 in DNA: TGTGCCACCAGTGATCCCACCCCCCGGACAGGGGGCTCCTACAATGAGCAGTTCTTC.